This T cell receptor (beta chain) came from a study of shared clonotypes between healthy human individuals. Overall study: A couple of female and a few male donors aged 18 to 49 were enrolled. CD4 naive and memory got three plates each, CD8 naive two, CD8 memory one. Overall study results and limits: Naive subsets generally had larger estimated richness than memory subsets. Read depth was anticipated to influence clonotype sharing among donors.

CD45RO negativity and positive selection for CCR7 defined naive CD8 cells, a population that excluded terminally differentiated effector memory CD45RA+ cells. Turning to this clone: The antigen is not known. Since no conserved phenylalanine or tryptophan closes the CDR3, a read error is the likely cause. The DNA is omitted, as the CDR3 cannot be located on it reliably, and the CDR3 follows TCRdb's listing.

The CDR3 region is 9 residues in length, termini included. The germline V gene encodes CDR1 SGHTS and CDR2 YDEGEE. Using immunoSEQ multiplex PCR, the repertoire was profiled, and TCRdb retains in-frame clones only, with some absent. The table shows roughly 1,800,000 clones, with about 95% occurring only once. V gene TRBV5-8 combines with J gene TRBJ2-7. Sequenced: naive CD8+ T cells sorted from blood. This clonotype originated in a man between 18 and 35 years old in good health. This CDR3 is CASSQTGKI.